This T cell receptor beta chain was sequenced in a study of cytomegalovirus exposure and HLA in healthy donors. These donors counted as nominally healthy when sampled, but unrecorded immune exposures were likely. General observations from the study: The authors excluded some V segments, including TRBV6-2 and TRBV6-3, as indistinguishable.

Amplification used 60 Vbeta primers and 13 Jbeta primers. Using immunoSEQ multiplex PCR, the repertoire was profiled, and TCRdb retains in-frame clones only, with some absent. Of a few hundred thousand clones listed, 80% are singletons. Comments on this clone: Its matching antigen is unknown. The sample holds other DNA sequences that translate to the same CDR3.

CDR3 length: 13 residues. The germline gives CDR1 SEHNR, CDR2 FQNEAQ (reference sequence). V lost 5 bases and J lost 8; bases outside the gene matches: 6. The chain is built from TRBV7-9 and TRBJ1-1; 9 bases fit TRBD1. Specimen: PBMCs. The source is a girl aged 2 to 10 in good health and CMV-seronegative. The CDR3 here is CASSKLQGAEAFF. CDR3 bases: TGTGCCAGCAGCAAGCTACAGGGGGCCGAAGCTTTCTTT.